This T cell receptor (beta chain) was identified during a study of OX40 agonist ivuxolimab in advanced cancers. Trimming took 2 bases from V and 7 from J, leaving 12 bases between them. Germline lookup yields CDR1 SGHTA and CDR2 FQGNSA. The CDR3 spans 13 residues. Using immunoSEQ multiplex PCR, the repertoire was profiled, and TCRdb retains in-frame clones only, with some absent. The table records 90,000 or so clones, around nine tenths of them present only once. The chain combines TRBV7-2 with TRBJ2-7, with D perhaps matching TRBD2 (6 bases). Sequences were derived from CD4+ or CD8+ T cells sorted from blood, sampled in a trial of the OX40 agonist ivuxolimab. This clonotype was obtained from an adult with an advanced solid tumor such as melanoma, head and neck, liver or kidney cancer. The DNA for the CDR3 is TGTGCCAGCAGCTTAAACTTTGGGGGGGAGCAGTACTTC. Protein product: CASSLNFGGEQYF.